One sample yielded the 10 T cell receptor beta chains listed below, sequenced in a study of T cells after yellow fever vaccination. TCRdb independently ran MiXCR on the 5' RACE reads; one entry per CDR3 protein. This sample has a few hundred thousand distinct CDR3 sequences, with around 3.9% found just once. The sample consisted of PBMCs, taken 5 days after the yellow fever booster vaccination. The receptor source for this set is a man younger than 35 who received the YFV17D yellow fever vaccine.

For this clonotype: Since a much larger clone is just one base distant, this may be a read error. The J gene is TRBJ2-1, the V gene TRBV7-8; 9 bases are shared with TRBD2. Unmatched junction bases numbered 13, after V lost 7 bases and J lost 12 bases. The CDR3 has 14 amino acids. Germline V gives CDR1 SGHVS, CDR2 FQNEAQ. The CDR3 sequence: CASTSGTSFYGQFF. In DNA, the CDR3 is TGTGCCAGCACCTCCGGGACTAGCTTCTATGGGCAGTTCTTC. The full variable domain, with the rest looked up from reference TRBV7-8 and TRBJ2-1, is GAGVSQSPRYKVAKRGQDVALRCDPISGHVSLFWYQQALGQGPEFLTYFQNEAQLDKSGLPSDRFFAERPEGSVSTLKIQRTQQEDSAVYLCASTSGTSFYGQFFGPGTRLTVL.

This clonotype was counted at least ten times. This chain joins TRBV6-5 and TRBJ1-1; weak D call: TRBD1 (5 bases). The V gene's germline CDR1 is MNHEY and CDR2 SVGAGI. With 5 bases removed from V and 9 bases from J, the gap between germline ends came to 16 bases. The CDR3 consists of 13 residues. CDR3: CASSLSHGGKAFF. The CDR3 nucleotides are TGTGCCAGCAGTCTGAGCCATGGGGGGAAAGCTTTCTTT.

J is TRBJ2-3 and V is TRBV5-1; D may match TRBD1 or TRBD2 (5 bases each). V lost 3 bases to trimming and J lost 6 bases, with 17 bases between them. CDR3 length: 15 amino acids. Germline V CDR1 and CDR2: SGHRS, YFSETQ. DNA for the CDR3: TGCGCCAGCAGCTCGGGACGAGGGGTAGGCGATACGCAGTATTTT. This gives the protein CASSSGRGVGDTQYF.

This clonotype was found a few times. The V and J genes are TRBV4-2 and TRBJ1-2; 8 bases are a match to TRBD1. Per the germline V gene, CDR1 is LGHNA and CDR2 is YNFKEQ. Germline trimming cut 0 bases from V and 0 bases from J; bases unmatched to any gene: 9. This CDR3 has 18 residues. The CDR3 DNA reads TGTGCCAGCAGCCAAGATCTCGGGACAGGCCAAGCTAACTATGGCTACACCTTC. Translation gives CASSQDLGTGQANYGYTF.

This clonotype was observed a handful of times. This chain links TRBV4-2 with TRBJ2-7; D remains unclear. Trimming stripped 5 bases from V and 6 bases from J, with 11 bases between. Germline values: CDR1 LGHNA, CDR2 YNFKEQ. The CDR3 spans 12 residues. This chain's CDR3 is CASSYSSGEQYF. The CDR3, as DNA: TGTGCCAGCAGCTATTCGTCGGGCGAGCAGTACTTC.

This clonotype has more than one count but fewer than ten. The V call is TRBV5-1, the J call TRBJ2-5; a possible D gene is TRBD2 (5 bases). Trimming took off 7 bases at V and 0 bases at J, with 10 bases between the two ends. This CDR3 comprises 13 residues. Germline V gives CDR1 SGHRS, CDR2 YFSETQ. For the CDR3, the DNA is TGCGCCAGCCTTCGGCGGGACCAAGAGACCCAGTACTTC. Residues: CASLRRDQETQYF.

CDR3: CASSLGPGRPLHF. CDR3 bases: TGTGCCAGCAGTTTAGGGCCCGGAAGACCCCTCCACTTT. The rearrangement links TRBV27 to TRBJ1-6; no definite D call. Germline values: CDR1 MNHEY, CDR2 SMNVEV (reference sequence). Trimming stripped 2 bases from V and 12 bases from J, with 11 bases between. The CDR3 extends over 13 amino acids.

In its sample, this clonotype was seen many times. The V and J genes are TRBV24-1 and TRBJ1-2; D call uncertain. The CDR3 spans 11 residues. Germline-derived CDR1 and CDR2 are KGHDR and SFDVKD. V lost 4 bases and J 4 bases, leaving 3 bases between the germline ends. The CDR3 DNA reads TGTGCCACCAGTGACACCTATGGCTACACCTTC. This sequence encodes CATSDTYGYTF.

This clonotype was seen a handful of times. The chain joins TRBV3-1 to TRBJ2-3, with 10 bases that match TRBD2. After removal of 0 bases from V and 4 bases from J, the junction contained 7 bases not matched to a gene. Germline loops: CDR1 LGHDT, CDR2 YNNKEL (reference sequence). The CDR3 covers 17 residues. This CDR3 reads CASSQDDPAGGPDTQYF. DNA of the CDR3: TGTGCCAGCAGCCAAGATGATCCAGCGGGGGGGCCAGATACGCAGTATTTT.

This clonotype was detected only a few times. J is TRBJ2-3 and V is TRBV18, with a possible D match to TRBD1 (6 bases). The CDR3 extends over 14 amino acids. The germline V gene has CDR1 KGHSH and CDR2 LQKENI. V was trimmed by 6 bases and J by 2 bases, leaving 12 bases between them. CDR3 coding DNA: TGTGCCAGCTCCGGGGACATCTACACAGATACGCAGTATTTT. This encodes CASSGDIYTDTQYF.